Reported below is one TCR beta chain. Its antigen remains unknown. The CDR3 contains 13 residues. Trimming removed 10 bases from V and 2 bases from J; junction bases left unmatched: 6. Per the germline V gene, CDR1 is MNHNS and CDR2 is SASEGT. The data stem from a study of shared clonotypes between healthy human individuals. Study observations and caveats: Sampling involved blood alone; tissue repertoires likely differ.

The unsorted PBMC replicate PCRs were performed with approximately 0.3 ug DNA, tens of thousands of T cell genomes. Per the original methods: ImmunoSEQ output lacked quality scores and full-length reads, limiting matched filtering. Using immunoSEQ multiplex PCR, the repertoire was profiled, and TCRdb retains in-frame clones only, with some absent. V, J and clone size are those of that table, while D and trimming were read from the DNA. This sample has roughly 490,000 clones; 79% occur once, and the top ten carry approximately 12%. With unsorted samples, genomic DNA was obtained from about 90 million PBMCs.

This sequence joins TRBV6-1 and TRBJ2-7; 9 nucleotides agree with TRBD1. Input material: PBMCs. The receptor comes from a woman between 35 and 50 years old in good health. Some clones in this sample may be carry-over from other donors' samples. The CDR3 DNA sequence: TGTGCCACCTTACGGACAGGGGCCTACGAGCAGTACTTC. Residues: CATLRTGAYEQYF.